This T cell receptor beta chain comes out of a study of T cell changes during pregnancy in multiple sclerosis. The CDR3 sequence is 15 residues long. Germline-derived CDR1 and CDR2 are SGHTA and FQGNSA. V shed 1 base, J shed 9 bases, and the junction held 8 bases outside the gene matches. Assay used: immunoSEQ multiplex PCR; TCRdb lists only in-frame clones, some missing. The table includes nearly 70,000 clones, approximately 90% detected once. Specimen: peripheral blood, collected in the second trimester of pregnancy. This TCR was sampled from a female donor in good health, enrolled as a control in a pregnancy study. The chain has TRBV7-2 and TRBJ1-5; 8 bases map to TRBD1. The DNA for the CDR3 is TGTGCCAGCAGCTTAGGGGGGACAGGTCCATGGCCCCAGCATTTT. This codes for CASSLGGTGPWPQHF.